This T cell receptor (beta chain) is from a study of regulatory T cells in long-lasting Graves disease. Study background: Positivity for TSH receptor antibodies plus over 5 years of antithyroid drugs meant persistent Graves' disease. Overall study findings and caveats: Authors noted too few samples as a limitation. TRBV28 was favored in persistent disease, as were TRBJ1-2 and TRBJ2-5. Examination was confined to peripheral blood, excluding thyroid tissue.

Assembly of TCR beta libraries relied on iRepertoire HTBI primers together with Arm-PCR of CDR3 regions. MiXCR was run by TCRdb on the multiplex PCR reads, yielding one entry per CDR3 protein. The repertoire holds approximately 470,000 distinct CDR3 sequences, with more than 20% as singletons. Remarks on this clonotype: Its antigen remains unknown.

Time point indicated: persistent/refractory GD, antithyroid drugs over 5 years with positive TRAb. From RNA extracted from PBMCs, the TCR library was made. Trimming took 4 bases from V and 4 from J, leaving 17 bases between them. Germline lookup yields CDR1 GTSNPN and CDR2 SVGIG (reference sequence). This CDR3 is built from 14 residues. The clonotype originates from a female donor with Graves disease. V gene TRBV30 combines with J gene TRBJ2-7; D is uncertain. The material sequenced was peripheral blood mononuclear cells (PBMCs), taken when the disease was refractory, from a patient treated with antithyroid drugs. The CDR3 nucleotides are TGTGCCTGGATGACTCCTCGTCGAGGTTACGAGCAGTACTTC. Encoded protein: CAWMTPRRGYEQYF.